This TCR beta chain comes out of a study of blood T cell repertoires in COVID-19. Clinical history reported by participants formed the basis on which cohorts were assigned. The CDR3 extends over 14 amino acids. Germline CDR1 KGHSH, CDR2 LQKENI. With 6 bases removed from V and 7 bases from J, the gap between germline ends came to 18 bases. In the original analysis: Reference gene primer amplification gave estimated nucleated cell counts. Repertoires were generated with immunoSEQ multiplex PCR, while TCRdb's copy carries only in-frame clones and drops some. From that table come the V and J calls and clone size; the DNA was used to work out D and trimming. This sample has about 180,000 clones, with 88% found just once.

This sequence originates from a young woman who had recovered from COVID-19. The sequenced sample was PBMCs or T cells enriched from blood (not recorded which). The chain combines TRBV18 with TRBJ1-1; a possible D gene is TRBD1 (5 bases). The CDR3 reads CASSPGRGAFEAFF. CDR3 coding DNA: TGTGCCAGCTCGCCTGGGAGGGGTGCCTTTGAAGCTTTCTTT.